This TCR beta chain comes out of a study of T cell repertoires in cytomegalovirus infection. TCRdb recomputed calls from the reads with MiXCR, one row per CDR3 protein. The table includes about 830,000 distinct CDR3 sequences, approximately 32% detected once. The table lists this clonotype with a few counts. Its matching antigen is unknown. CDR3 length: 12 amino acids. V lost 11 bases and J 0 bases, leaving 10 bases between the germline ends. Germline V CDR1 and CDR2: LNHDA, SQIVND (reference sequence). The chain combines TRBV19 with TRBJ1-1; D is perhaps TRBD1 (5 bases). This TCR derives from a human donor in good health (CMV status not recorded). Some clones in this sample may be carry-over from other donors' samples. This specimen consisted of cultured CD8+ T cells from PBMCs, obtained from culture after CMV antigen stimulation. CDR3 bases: TGTGCCGCCGACAGCCTGAACACTGAAGCTTTCTTT. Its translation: CAADSLNTEAFF.